This T cell receptor (beta chain) was captured by sequencing in a study of control samples from healthy donors and cancer patients. V was clipped by 5 bases and J by 7 bases, with 11 bases between them. CDR3 length: 11 amino acids. The germline V gene encodes CDR1 GTSNPN and CDR2 SVGIG (reference sequence). The repertoire was sequenced with immunoSEQ multiplex PCR; TCRdb's copy has only in-frame clones and lacks some. The repertoire includes some 100,000 clones, approximately 84% of them detected once, and about a sixth sits in the top ten. The source is a woman aged 45-59 years in good health. Sequenced material: blood. The chain has TRBV30 and TRBJ1-1, with D unclear. The CDR3 DNA follows: TGTGCCTGGGGGTCAGTACATGAAGCTTTCTTT. Translated: CAWGSVHEAFF.